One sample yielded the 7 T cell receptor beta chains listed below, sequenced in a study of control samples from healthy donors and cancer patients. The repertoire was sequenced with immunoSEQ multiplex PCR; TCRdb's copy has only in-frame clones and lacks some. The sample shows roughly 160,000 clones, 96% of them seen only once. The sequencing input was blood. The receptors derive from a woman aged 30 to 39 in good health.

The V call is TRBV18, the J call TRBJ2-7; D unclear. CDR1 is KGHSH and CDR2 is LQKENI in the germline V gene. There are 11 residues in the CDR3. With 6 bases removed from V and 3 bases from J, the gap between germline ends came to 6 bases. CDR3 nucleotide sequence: TGTGCCAGCTCGGAGAACTACGAGCAGTACTTC. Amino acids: CASSENYEQYF.

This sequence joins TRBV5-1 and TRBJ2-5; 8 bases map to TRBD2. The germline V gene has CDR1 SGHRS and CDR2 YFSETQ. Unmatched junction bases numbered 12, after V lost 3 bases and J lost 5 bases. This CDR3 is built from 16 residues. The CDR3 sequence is CASSSIAGTSMETQYF. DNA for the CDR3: TGCGCCAGCAGCTCGATAGCCGGGACTAGTATGGAGACCCAGTACTTC.

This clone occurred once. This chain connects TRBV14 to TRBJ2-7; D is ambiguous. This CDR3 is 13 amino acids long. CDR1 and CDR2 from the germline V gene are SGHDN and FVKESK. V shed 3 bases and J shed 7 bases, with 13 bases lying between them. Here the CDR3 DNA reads TGTGCCAGCAGCCACCTAAACATCGGAGAGCAGTACTTC. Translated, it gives CASSHLNIGEQYF.

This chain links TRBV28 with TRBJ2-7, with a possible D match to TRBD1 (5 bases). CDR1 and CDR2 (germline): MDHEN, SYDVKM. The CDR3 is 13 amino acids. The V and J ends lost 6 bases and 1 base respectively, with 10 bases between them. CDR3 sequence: CASSLDSSYEQYF. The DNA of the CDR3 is TGTGCCAGCAGCCTCGACAGTTCCTACGAGCAGTACTTC.

This CDR3 reads CASSLRGLNYGYTF. For the CDR3, the DNA is TGTGCCAGCAGTTTGAGAGGACTTAACTATGGCTACACCTTC. V is TRBV27 and J is TRBJ1-2; D call uncertain. This CDR3 contains 14 residues. CDR1 and CDR2 (germline): MNHEY, SMNVEV (reference sequence). Trimming shortened V by 3 bases and J by 1 base, and 9 bases separated the two germline ends.

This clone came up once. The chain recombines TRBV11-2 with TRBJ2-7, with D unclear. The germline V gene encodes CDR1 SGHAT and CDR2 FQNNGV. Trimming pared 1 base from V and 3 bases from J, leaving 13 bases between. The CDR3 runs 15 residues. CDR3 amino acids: CASSLASYSNYEQYF. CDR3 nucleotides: TGTGCCAGCAGCTTAGCTTCTTACAGCAACTACGAGCAGTACTTC.

Here the CDR3 DNA reads TGTGCCAGCAGTGGAACGGACCTGACGGGGGCCCCCGGGGAGCTGTTTTTT. It codes for CASSGTDLTGAPGELFF. The rearrangement links TRBV27 to TRBJ2-2; D tentatively fits TRBD1 or TRBD2 (6 bases each). Germline CDR1 is MNHEY and CDR2 is SMNVEV (reference sequence). The CDR3 spans 17 residues. V was pared by 5 bases and J by 6 bases, with 22 bases between.